This T cell receptor beta chain was sequenced for a study of breast tumors, draining lymph nodes, adjacent tissues. Whole-study results and caveats: Compared with lymph nodes, tumors were less diverse; compared with nontumor tissue, more.

In the case of this clonotype: What it binds is not known.

Breast cancer patients provided tissue from their axillary draining lymph nodes. TCRdb independently ran MiXCR on the multiplex PCR reads; one entry per CDR3 protein. The sample consists of more than 200,000 distinct CDR3 sequences, 32% of them appearing once. The sequenced sample consisted of axillary lymph node tissue. The receptor's source is a female donor with breast cancer. Some clones in this sample may be carry-over from other donors' samples.

The CDR3 loop reads CASSFSGGTVYNEQFF. In DNA, the CDR3 is TGTGCCAGCAGCTTCTCCGGAGGGACAGTCTACAATGAGCAGTTCTTC. The rearrangement uses TRBV7-2 and TRBJ2-1, with D perhaps TRBD1 (7 bases). Per the germline V gene, CDR1 is SGHTA and CDR2 is FQGNSA. The CDR3 runs 16 residues. V was clipped by 3 bases and J by 3 bases, with 15 bases between them.